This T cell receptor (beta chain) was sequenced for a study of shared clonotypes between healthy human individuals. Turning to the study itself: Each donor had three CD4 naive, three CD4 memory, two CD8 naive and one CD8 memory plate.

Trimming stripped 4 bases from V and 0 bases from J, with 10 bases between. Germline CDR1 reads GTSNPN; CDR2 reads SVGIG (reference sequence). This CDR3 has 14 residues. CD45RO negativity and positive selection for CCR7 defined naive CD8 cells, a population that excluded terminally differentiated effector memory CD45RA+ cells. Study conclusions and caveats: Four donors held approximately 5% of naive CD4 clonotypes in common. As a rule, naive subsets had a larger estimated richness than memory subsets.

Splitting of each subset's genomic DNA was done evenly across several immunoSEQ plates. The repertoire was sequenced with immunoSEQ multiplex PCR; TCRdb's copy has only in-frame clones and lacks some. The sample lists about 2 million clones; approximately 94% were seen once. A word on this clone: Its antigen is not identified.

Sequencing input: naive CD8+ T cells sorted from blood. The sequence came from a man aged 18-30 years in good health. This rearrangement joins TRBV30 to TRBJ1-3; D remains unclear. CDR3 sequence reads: CAWISVSSGNTIYF. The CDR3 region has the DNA TGTGCCTGGATTTCAGTTAGCTCTGGAAACACCATATATTTT.